Detailed here is one T cell receptor (beta chain). Here immunoSEQ multiplex PCR was the method, and the copy in TCRdb shows in-frame clones only, minus some. The table lists around 190,000 clones, roughly 86% of them singletons. V shed 8 bases and J 5 bases; nucleotides not matched to a gene: 14. Germline V gene sequence: CDR1 SEHNR, CDR2 FQNEAQ (reference sequence). The CDR3 is made up of 15 amino acids. These data come from a study of blood T cell repertoires in COVID-19. Cohorts were determined from participant-reported clinical history. Source material: PBMCs or T cells enriched from blood (not recorded which). The rearrangement links TRBV7-9 to TRBJ2-5; 7 bases are a match to TRBD1. The receptor was isolated from a man aged 18 to 30 with acute COVID-19. Here the CDR3 reads CASLSDRDGKETQYF. In DNA, the CDR3 is TGTGCCAGCCTTAGCGACAGGGACGGGAAGGAGACCCAGTACTTC.